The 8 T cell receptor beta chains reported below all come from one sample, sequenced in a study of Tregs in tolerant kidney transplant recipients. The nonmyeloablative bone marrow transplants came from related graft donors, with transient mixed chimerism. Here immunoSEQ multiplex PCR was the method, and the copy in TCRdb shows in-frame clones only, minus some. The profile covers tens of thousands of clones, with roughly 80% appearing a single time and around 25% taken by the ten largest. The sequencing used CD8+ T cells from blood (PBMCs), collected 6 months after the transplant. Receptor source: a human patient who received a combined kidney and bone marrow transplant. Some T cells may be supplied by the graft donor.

The CDR3 spells CASKPSGGLGAYEQFF. CDR3 sequence (DNA): TGTGCCAGCAAACCTAGCGGGGGGCTGGGTGCTTATGAGCAGTTCTTC. The chain is built from TRBV2 and TRBJ2-1; TRBD2 agrees at 11 bases. The CDR3 consists of 16 residues. Germline CDR1 and CDR2: SNHLY and FYNNEI. Trimming took 7 bases from V and 8 from J; bases not matched to a gene: 13.

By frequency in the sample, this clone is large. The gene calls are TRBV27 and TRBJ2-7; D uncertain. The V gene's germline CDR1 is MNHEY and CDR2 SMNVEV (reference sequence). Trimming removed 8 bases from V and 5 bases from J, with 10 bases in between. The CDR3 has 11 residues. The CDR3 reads CASDILHEQYF. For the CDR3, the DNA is TGTGCCAGCGATATACTCCACGAGCAGTACTTC.

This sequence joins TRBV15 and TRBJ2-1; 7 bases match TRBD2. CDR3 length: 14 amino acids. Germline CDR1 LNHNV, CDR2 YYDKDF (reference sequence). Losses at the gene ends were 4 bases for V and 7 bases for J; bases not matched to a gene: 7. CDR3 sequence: CATSNQREGNEQFF. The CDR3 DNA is TGTGCCACCAGCAACCAGCGGGAAGGAAATGAGCAGTTCTTC. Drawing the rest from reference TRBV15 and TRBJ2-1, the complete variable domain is DAMVIQNPRYQVTQFGKPVTLSCSQTLNHNVMYWYQQKSSQAPKLLFHYYDKDFNNEADTPDNFQSRRPNTSFCFLDIRSPGLGDTAMYLCATSNQREGNEQFFGPGTRLTVL.

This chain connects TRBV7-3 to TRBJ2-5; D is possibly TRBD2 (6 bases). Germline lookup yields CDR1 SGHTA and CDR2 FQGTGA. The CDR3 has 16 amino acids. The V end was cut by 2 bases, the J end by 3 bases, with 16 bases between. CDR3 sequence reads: CASSLGARGSKETQYF. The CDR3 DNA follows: TGTGCCAGCAGCTTAGGGGCCCGGGGGAGTAAAGAGACCCAGTACTTC. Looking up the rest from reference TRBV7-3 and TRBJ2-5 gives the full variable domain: GAGVSQTPSNKVTEKGKYVELRCDPISGHTALYWYRQSLGQGPEFLIYFQGTGAADDSGLPNDRFFAVRPEGSVSTLKIQRTERGDSAVYLCASSLGARGSKETQYFGPGTRLLVL.

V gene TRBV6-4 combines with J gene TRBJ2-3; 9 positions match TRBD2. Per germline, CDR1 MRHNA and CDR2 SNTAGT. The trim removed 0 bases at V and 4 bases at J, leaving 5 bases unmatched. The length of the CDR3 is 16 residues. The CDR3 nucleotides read TGTGCCAGCAGTGACTCTAATAGCGGGGGCCCAGATACGCAGTATTTT. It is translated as CASSDSNSGGPDTQYF.

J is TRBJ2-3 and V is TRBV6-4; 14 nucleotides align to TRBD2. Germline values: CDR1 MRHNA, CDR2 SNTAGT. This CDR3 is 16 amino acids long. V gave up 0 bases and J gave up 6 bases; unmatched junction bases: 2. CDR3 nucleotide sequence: TGTGCCAGCAGTGACTCGACTAGCGGGGGGGCCGATACGCAGTATTTT. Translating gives CASSDSTSGGADTQYF.

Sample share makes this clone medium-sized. The CDR3, as DNA: TGTGCCAGCAGCAGACTAGCGGGACCTAATGAGCAGTTCTTC. Its protein product is CASSRLAGPNEQFF. The chain links TRBV7-3 to TRBJ2-1, with TRBD2 matching over 11 bases. Losses at the gene ends were 5 bases for V and 7 bases for J; bases not matched to a gene: 4. This CDR3 comprises 14 residues. CDR1 is SGHTA and CDR2 is FQGTGA in the germline V gene.

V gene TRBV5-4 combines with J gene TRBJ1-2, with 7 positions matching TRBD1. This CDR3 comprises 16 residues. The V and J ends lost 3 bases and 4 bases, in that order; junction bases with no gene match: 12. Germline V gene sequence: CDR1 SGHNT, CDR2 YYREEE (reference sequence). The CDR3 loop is CASSYGQAAPGYGYTF. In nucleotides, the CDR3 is TGTGCCAGCAGCTACGGACAGGCCGCCCCGGGCTATGGCTACACCTTC.